Listed below are T cell receptor beta chains from one sample, sequenced in a study of blood T cell repertoires in COVID-19. Here immunoSEQ multiplex PCR was the method, and the copy in TCRdb shows in-frame clones only, minus some. The profile covers about 120,000 clones, with roughly four fifths appearing a single time and 9% to 14% taken by the ten largest. Sequencing was done on a sample of peripheral blood. The receptors come from a human donor in a cohort sampled during active COVID-19. The CDR3 runs from the conserved cysteine through the conserved F or W. D genes are given only for firm matches. Not all rows give a size; the values are once, few, many and, for expanded clones, a class.

j_gene | d_gene | abundance | v_gene | CDR3nt | CDR3aa
TRBJ1-2 | TRBD1 | . | TRBV5-1 | TGCGCCAGCAGCACAGGGGATGGCTATGGCTACACCTTC | CASSTGDGYGYTF
TRBJ2-7 | TRBD2 | . | TRBV7-9 | TGTGCCAGCCACCCCCTGGCGGGGGGAACCTACGAGCAGTACTTC | CASHPLAGGTYEQYF
TRBJ2-6 | . | . | TRBV6-5 | TGTGCCAGCAGCCGGGGGTGGGCCAACGTCCTGACTTTC | CASSRGWANVLTF
TRBJ1-4 | . | . | TRBV10-2 | TGCGCCAGCAGTCGGAGCTCCAATGAAAAACTGTTTTTT | CASSRSSNEKLFF
TRBJ1-2 | TRBD1 | few | TRBV11-2 | TGTGCCAGCAGCCGGACAGGGGGAGACGGCTATGGCTACACCTTC | CASSRTGGDGYGYTF
TRBJ2-2 | TRBD2 | . | TRBV4-3 | TGCGCCAGCAGCCAAGATAGATACCGGGCTAGCGGGAACACCGGGGAGCTGTTTTTT | CASSQDRYRASGNTGELFF
TRBJ2-4 | . | . | TRBV14 | TGTGCCAGCAGCCAGACAACAGGGTCCTTAGCCAAAAACATTCAGTACTTC | CASSQTTGSLAKNIQYF
TRBJ1-2 | . | few | TRBV10-2 | TGCGCCAGCAGCCCAGGGGATGCCTATGGCTACACCTTC | CASSPGDAYGYTF
TRBJ2-3 | TRBD2 | . | TRBV6-5 | TGTGCCAGCAAAAATAGCGGGGGGAATACGCAGTATTTT | CASKNSGGNTQYF
TRBJ2-1 | TRBD2 | . | TRBV5-1 | TGCGCCAGCAGCTCGGGGACTAGCGGGGGGGCCCATGAGCAGTTCTTC | CASSSGTSGGAHEQFF
TRBJ2-3 | TRBD1 | . | TRBV7-8 | TGTGCCAGCAGCTTAGTTTCGAGGGGACAGAGGGACGGAGGAGATACGCAGTATTTT | CASSLVSRGQRDGGDTQYF
TRBJ2-5 | TRBD1 | few | TRBV24-1 | TGTGCCACCAGTGCCTTGACAGGGGCGATTGAGACCCAGTACTTC | CATSALTGAIETQYF
TRBJ2-7 | . | . | TRBV10-3 | TGTGCCATCAGTGTCCCCCCGACTCCGGAGCAGTACTTC | CAISVPPTPEQYF
TRBJ1-2 | . | . | TRBV5-4 | TGTGCCAGCAGCTTGGCCGGGGGGGGGTATGGCTACACCTTC | CASSLAGGGYGYTF
TRBJ1-6 | . | . | TRBV25-1 | TGTGCCAGCAGTGAATACAGGGATGCTTCACCCCTCCACTTT | CASSEYRDASPLHF